This T cell receptor beta chain was obtained from a study of blood T cell repertoires in COVID-19. The CDR3 is made up of 16 amino acids. CDR1 is SGDLS, CDR2 YYNGEE, per germline. The junction had 8 bases not matched to a gene; V was cut back by 0 bases and J by 5 bases. Assay: immunoSEQ multiplex PCR; the TCRdb copy retains only in-frame clones and omits some. There are approximately 100,000 clones in the sample; 70% to 80% occur only once, and less than 25% lies in the top ten. The V call is TRBV9, the J call TRBJ2-1, with 7 bases aligning to TRBD2. This sequence originates from a man aged 65 to 79 with active or convalescent COVID-19. The sequenced sample consisted of peripheral blood. CDR3 sequence: CASSVVAASGNNEQFF. The CDR3 region has the DNA TGTGCCAGCAGCGTAGTCGCCGCTAGCGGTAACAATGAGCAGTTCTTC.